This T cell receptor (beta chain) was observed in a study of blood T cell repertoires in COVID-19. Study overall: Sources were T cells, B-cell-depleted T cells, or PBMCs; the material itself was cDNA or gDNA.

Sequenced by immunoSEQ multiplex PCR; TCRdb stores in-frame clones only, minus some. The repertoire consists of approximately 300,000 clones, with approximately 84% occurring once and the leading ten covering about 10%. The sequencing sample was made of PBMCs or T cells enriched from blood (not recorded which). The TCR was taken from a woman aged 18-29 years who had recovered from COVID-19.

The CDR3 loop is CASSDGAGGSGNTIYF. The CDR3 DNA sequence: TGTGCCAGCAGTGACGGGGCAGGGGGTTCTGGAAACACCATATATTTT. The rearrangement uses TRBV6-4 and TRBJ1-3; 7 bases are a match to TRBD1. This CDR3 has 16 residues. V lost 2 bases and J lost 1; bases outside the gene matches: 5. Looked up from germline, CDR1 is MRHNA and CDR2 is SNTAGT.